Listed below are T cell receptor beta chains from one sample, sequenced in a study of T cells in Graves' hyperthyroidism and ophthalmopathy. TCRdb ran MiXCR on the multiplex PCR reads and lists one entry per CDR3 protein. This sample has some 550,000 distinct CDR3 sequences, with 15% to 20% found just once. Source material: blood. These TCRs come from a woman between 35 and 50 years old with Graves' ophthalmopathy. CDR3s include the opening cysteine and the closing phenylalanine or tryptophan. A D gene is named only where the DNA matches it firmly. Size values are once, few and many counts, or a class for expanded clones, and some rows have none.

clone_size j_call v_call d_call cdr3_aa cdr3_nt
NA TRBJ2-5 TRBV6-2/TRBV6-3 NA CASRPPGLEAQYF TGTGCCAGCAGGCCCCCGGGTTTAGAGGCCCAGTACTTC
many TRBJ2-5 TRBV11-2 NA CASSLATVRGRETQYF TGTGCCAGCAGCTTAGCCACCGTGAGAGGGAGGGAGACCCAGTACTTC
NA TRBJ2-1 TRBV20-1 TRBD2 CSAEPGLAGGDEQFF TGCAGTGCTGAACCGGGACTAGCGGGAGGGGATGAGCAGTTCTTC
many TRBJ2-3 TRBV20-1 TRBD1 CSVTLQPTGGTQYF TGCAGTGTTACCCTTCAACCGACAGGGGGTACGCAGTATTTT
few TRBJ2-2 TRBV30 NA CAWSLQGWGELFF TGTGCCTGGAGTTTGCAGGGGTGGGGGGAGCTGTTTTTT
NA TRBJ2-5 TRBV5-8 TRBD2 CASSLGTSDQETQYF TGTGCCAGCAGCTTGGGGACTAGCGACCAAGAGACCCAGTACTTC
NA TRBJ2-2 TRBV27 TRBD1 CASSFRTGMNTGELFF TGTGCCAGCAGTTTTCGGACAGGGATGAACACCGGGGAGCTGTTTTTT
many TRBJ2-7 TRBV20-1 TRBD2 CSVLGGRAGEQYF TGCAGTGTGCTCGGCGGGAGGGCCGGTGAGCAGTACTTC
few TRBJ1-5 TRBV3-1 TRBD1 CATAADRGRNQPQHF TGTGCCACCGCCGCAGACAGGGGCCGCAATCAGCCCCAGCATTTT
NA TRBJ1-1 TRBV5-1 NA CASSLGLSVGNTGAFF TGCGCCAGCAGCTTGGGTTTGAGTGTGGGGAACACTGGAGCTTTCTTT
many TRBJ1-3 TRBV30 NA CAWNDRTRNTIYF TGTGCCTGGAACGACAGAACCAGAAACACCATATATTTT
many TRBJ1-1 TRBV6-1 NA CASSVSSLNTEAFF TGTGCCAGCAGTGTGAGCAGCTTGAACACTGAAGCTTTCTTT
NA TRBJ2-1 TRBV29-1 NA CSVSGLSYNEQFF TGCAGCGTCTCCGGACTATCCTACAATGAGCAGTTCTTC
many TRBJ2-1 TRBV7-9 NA CASSREGNEQFF TGTGCCAGCAGTCGCGAGGGCAATGAGCAGTTCTTC
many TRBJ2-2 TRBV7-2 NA CASSGSGTHTGELFF TGTGCCAGCAGCGGCTCCGGGACACACACCGGGGAGCTGTTTTTT
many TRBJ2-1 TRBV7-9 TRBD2 CASSPAGGRANEQFF TGTGCCAGCAGTCCCGCGGGCGGGAGGGCCAATGAGCAGTTCTTC
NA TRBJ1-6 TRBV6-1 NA CASSEWGSVGSNSPLHF TGTGCCAGCAGTGAATGGGGGTCGGTGGGGAGTAATTCACCCCTCCACTTT
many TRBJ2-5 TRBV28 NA CASSRADLQETQYF TGTGCCAGCAGTCGAGCGGACCTCCAAGAGACCCAGTACTTC
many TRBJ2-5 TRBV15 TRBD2 CATSPGTSGGQETQYF TGTGCCACCAGCCCCGGGACTAGCGGGGGACAAGAGACCCAGTACTTC
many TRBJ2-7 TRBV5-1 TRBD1 CASSPRTGSYEQYF TGCGCCAGCAGCCCCCGGACAGGGTCCTACGAGCAGTACTTC
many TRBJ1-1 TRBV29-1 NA CSGNHNTEAFF TGCAGCGGGAACCATAACACTGAAGCTTTCTTT
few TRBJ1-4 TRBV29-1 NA CSVRQGVNEKLFF TGCAGCGTTAGGCAGGGAGTGAATGAAAAACTGTTTTTT
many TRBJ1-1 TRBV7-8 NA CASSLARAGYTEAFF TGTGCCAGCAGCTTAGCGCGAGCAGGGTACACTGAAGCTTTCTTT
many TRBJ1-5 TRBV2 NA CASSAPGSTGSNQPQHF TGTGCCAGCAGTGCCCCGGGGTCCACGGGGAGCAATCAGCCCCAGCATTTT
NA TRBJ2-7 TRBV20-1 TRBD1 CSARQGTGYYEQYF TGCAGTGCTAGACAGGGGACAGGGTATTACGAGCAGTACTTC
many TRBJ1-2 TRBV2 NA CASQEQYDYGYTF TGTGCCAGTCAGGAACAGTACGACTATGGCTACACCTTC
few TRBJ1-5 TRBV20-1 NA CSAEVGEDQPQHF TGCAGCGCAGAGGTAGGGGAGGATCAGCCCCAGCATTTT
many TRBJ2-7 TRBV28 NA CASSLFLNSYEQYF TGTGCCAGCAGTTTATTCCTTAATAGCTACGAGCAGTACTTC
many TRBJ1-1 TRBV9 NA CASSVAGGNTEAFF TGTGCCAGCAGCGTAGCTGGGGGGAACACTGAAGCTTTCTTT
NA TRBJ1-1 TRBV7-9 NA CASSLAWLGTGRPMNTEAFF TGTGCCAGCAGCTTAGCATGGTTGGGCACAGGGCGTCCCATGAACACTGAAGCTTTCTTT
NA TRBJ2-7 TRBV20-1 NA CSASGVTYEQYF TGCAGTGCTAGCGGGGTAACCTACGAGCAGTACTTC
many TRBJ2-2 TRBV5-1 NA CASSLEDSRSTGELFF TGCGCCAGCAGCTTGGAAGATTCGAGGTCCACCGGGGAGCTGTTTTTT
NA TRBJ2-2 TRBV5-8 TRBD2 CASSPVGAGVSGELFF TGTGCCAGCAGCCCCGTTGGAGCGGGAGTTTCCGGGGAGCTGTTTTTT
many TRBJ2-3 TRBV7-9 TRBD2 CASSLALGGRAVTGDTQYF TGTGCCAGCAGCTTAGCGCTTGGCGGGAGGGCCGTGACAGGAGATACGCAGTATTTT
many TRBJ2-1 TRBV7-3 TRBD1 CASSLQGTVGDEQFF TGTGCCAGCAGCTTACAGGGGACAGTCGGGGATGAGCAGTTCTTC
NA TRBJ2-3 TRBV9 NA CASSVEDSFTDTQYF TGTGCCAGCAGCGTAGAGGACAGCTTCACAGATACGCAGTATTTT
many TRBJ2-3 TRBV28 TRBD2 CASSYILAGRTDTQYF TGTGCCAGCAGCTACATTTTAGCGGGACGCACAGATACGCAGTATTTT
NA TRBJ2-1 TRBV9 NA CASSTTSGVGRNEQFF TGTGCCAGCAGCACCACCTCGGGAGTCGGGCGCAATGAGCAGTTCTTC
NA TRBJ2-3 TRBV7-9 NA CASSWTGTIDTQYF TGTGCCAGCAGCTGGACTGGAACTATAGATACGCAGTATTTT
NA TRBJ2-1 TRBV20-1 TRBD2 CSARDSAGGLGEQFF TGCAGTGCTAGAGATTCAGCGGGAGGACTCGGTGAGCAGTTCTTC
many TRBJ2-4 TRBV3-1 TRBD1 CASSQDRDRGTIQYF TGTGCCAGCAGCCAAGATCGGGACAGGGGTACCATTCAGTACTTC
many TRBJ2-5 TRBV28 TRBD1 CASSLGTGFQQETQYF TGTGCCAGCAGTCTCGGGACAGGTTTCCAACAAGAGACCCAGTACTTC
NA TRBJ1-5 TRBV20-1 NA CSARGYGGNQPQHF TGCAGTGCTAGGGGATACGGGGGCAATCAGCCCCAGCATTTT